Given below is one T cell receptor beta chain in context. The sample originates from a study of CD8 T cells in Susac syndrome. About the study: At the time of blood draw, patients with Susac syndrome were therapy-naive, receiving corticosteroids, or receiving intravenous immunoglobulin alone.

RNA totalling roughly 0.5 to 1 ug underwent reverse transcription with random hexamers. Amplification of TCR beta CDR3 used immunoSEQ multiplex PCR across 54 Vbeta and 13 Jbeta. One entry per CDR3 protein results from TCRdb running MiXCR on the immunoSEQ multiplex PCR reads. In the table there are tens of thousands of distinct CDR3 sequences, around 93% of which are singletons. All included Susac syndrome patients satisfied recently defined diagnostic criteria for definite or probable disease. Negative isolation was applied to CD8+ and CD4+ T cells, and FACS enrichment was applied to TEMRA cells. Trimming removed 6 bases at V and 12 bases at J, with 11 bases between. Germline V gene sequence: CDR1 SNHLY, CDR2 FYNNEI. CDR3 size: 11 residues.

The chain employs TRBV2 and TRBJ1-4; no firm D call. The TCR originated in a human donor with Susac syndrome. Sequencing was carried out using CD8+ T cells from PBMCs. CDR3 protein: CASRPGPELFF. CDR3 coding DNA: TGTGCCAGCAGACCCGGGCCAGAACTGTTTTTT.